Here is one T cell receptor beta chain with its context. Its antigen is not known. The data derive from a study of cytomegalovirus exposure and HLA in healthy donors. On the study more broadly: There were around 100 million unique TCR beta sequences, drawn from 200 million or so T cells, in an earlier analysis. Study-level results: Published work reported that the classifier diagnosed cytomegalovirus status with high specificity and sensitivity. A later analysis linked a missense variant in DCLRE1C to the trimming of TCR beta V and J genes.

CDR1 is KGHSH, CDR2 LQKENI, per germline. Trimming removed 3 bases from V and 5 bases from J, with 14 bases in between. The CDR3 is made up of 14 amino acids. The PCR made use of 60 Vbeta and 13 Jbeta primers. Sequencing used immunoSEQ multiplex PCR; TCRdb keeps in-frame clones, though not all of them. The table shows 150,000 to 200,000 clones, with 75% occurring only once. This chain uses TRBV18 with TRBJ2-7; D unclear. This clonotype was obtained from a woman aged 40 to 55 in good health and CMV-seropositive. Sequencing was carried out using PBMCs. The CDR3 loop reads CASSPRGSLNEQYF. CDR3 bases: TGTGCCAGCTCACCGAGAGGCAGCCTTAACGAGCAGTACTTC.